This T cell receptor beta chain was sequenced for a study of blood T cells in healthy people across ages (dated by TCRdb to the mid-2010s). Study-wide context: Template switching captured roughly one uniquely barcoded TCR beta cDNA molecule per two T cells in model experiments. The study measured age-related changes in TCR beta repertoire diversity using deep sequencing normalized with unique cDNA molecular identifiers. Four age groups were formed from the donors: young (average approximately 15 years), middle-aged (approximately 40), aged (more than 55) and long-lived (more than 75). To avoid experimental bias, donors of different ages were distributed randomly across sequencing lanes. Two additional independent replicas of 1 million unique cDNA reads from the same blood draw were analyzed for two donors (one aged 18 to 29 and one aged 80 or older).

Library method: 5' RACE. Sequencing used an Illumina HiSeq 2500. A second roughly 6 to 12 cycle PCR used a sample-barcoded 5' primer and a J-beta primer mix. Each TCR beta cDNA molecule received a unique molecular identifier from a template-switch 5' adaptor carrying 12 random nucleotides. At least 2.5 million CDR3-containing paired-end reads were obtained from each sample. The Mint cDNA synthesis kit, primed by a TRBC-specific oligonucleotide, was used to synthesize first-strand cDNA from all RNA. After uracil-DNA glycosylase treatment, a first 18-cycle PCR used universal primers M1SS and BC2_uni_R on all cDNA. The paper's processing steps were these. For normalization, 1 million high-quality reads, each with a distinct molecular identifier, were randomly selected from each sample. Reads with shared molecular identifiers were discarded instead of being binned into consensus sequences. MiTCR, set to a Q25 quality threshold and the strictest error-elimination algorithm, was used for CDR3 identification, clonotype clustering and error correction. A nonparametric unseen species model with Euler transformation was used to estimate a lower bound on total TCR beta diversity. TCRdb redid the processing of the public reads, applying fastp at Q25 and MiXCR, and retained in-frame beta chains. Rows with a matching CDR3 protein are joined into one entry that keeps the most common DNA and genes. The V and J calls were determined by TCRdb, not by the authors. The sample contains 790,000 or so distinct CDR3 sequences, just over 55% of them found a single time. About a quarter of the sample lies in the top ten.

The donors were roughly 38 Caucasian individuals from Russia, aged about 6 to 100 years, who were systemically healthy. Each donor gave roughly 9.5 milliliters of peripheral blood, collected into EDTA-treated Vacutainer tubes. Ficoll-Paque density-gradient centrifugation was used to isolate PBMCs, with at least 6.5 million obtained per sample. Total RNA was extracted from PBMCs with Trizol reagent, with at least 5 micrograms obtained per sample. The percentages of naive CD45RAhigh/CD27high T cells were determined by flow cytometry on a PBMC aliquot from every donor. The research as a whole found: Observed TCR beta diversity per million T cells fell roughly linearly with age, and a significant reduction was already apparent by age about 38. A strong correlation was found between observed TCR beta diversity and the percentage of naive T cells measured by flow cytometry. The CMV infection status of donors was not known, potentially confounding age-related changes in expanded clonotypes. Compared with the aged group, the long-lived group had more naive CD4+ T cells, fewer expanded clones and increased TCR diversity, a pattern suggesting age selection. Estimates of total diversity based on one million sequenced T cells were considered lower bounds and underestimates. Conclusive comparison of naive and antigen-experienced compartments was prevented by the profiling of bulk unsorted PBMCs.

Remarks on this clonotype: It has no known antigen specificity. Base qualities are missing; no much larger clone stands one base away.

Looking up the germline V gene (reference sequence) yields CDR1 DFQATT and CDR2 SNEGSKA. V lost 4 bases and J lost 7 bases, and the count of bases not matched to a germline gene is 7. The CDR3 runs 13 residues from the cysteine to the phenylalanine. This entry keeps only the CDR3 DNA: 39 bases, framed from base 1. The TCR sequence derives from a man in his forties or fifties in good health. The sample was blood. Here the chain combines TRBV20-1 and TRBJ2-1, with 7 central nucleotides matching TRBD2. The sequence in DNA is TGCAGTGCTACAAGGACTAGTTGGAATGAGCAGTTCTTC. This translates into CSATRTSWNEQFF.